This T cell receptor beta chain was sequenced in a study of monozygotic twins with cystic fibrosis. General study findings and limits: In this small cohort, shared CDR3 numbers showed no association with age, concordance or disease severity. Co-twins had the most similar V usage for 13 of 16 pairs, J for 8. Median Simpson clonality of approximately 0.0091 suggested naive T cells predominated.

Libraries were prepared by immunoSEQ multiplex PCR; TCRdb keeps only in-frame clonotypes and omits some of them. The profile covers roughly 7,900 clones, with about 93% appearing a single time and approximately 0.58% taken by the ten largest. The V end was cut by 3 bases, the J end by 4 bases, with 12 bases between. CDR3 length: 14 residues. The germline CDR1 and CDR2 sequences are ENHRY and SYGVKD. Points on this clone: As yet, its antigen is unknown.

This sequence originates from a boy younger than 10 with cystic fibrosis. The gene calls are TRBV10-3 and TRBJ1-1, with D tentatively TRBD1 (5 bases). Sample: blood. CDR3 DNA: TGTGCCATCAGTGACCGGGGGAGCGGCACTGAAGCTTTCTTT. It yields the protein CAISDRGSGTEAFF.